Sequencing of this T cell receptor (beta chain) was carried out in a study of OX40 agonist ivuxolimab in advanced cancers. In the study overall: The patients received agonistic anti-OX40 (CD134) antibody ivuxolimab. At 0.01 to 10 mg/kg, ivuxolimab was administered intravenously to patients every 2 weeks. Partial responses were achieved by three patients: one hepatocellular carcinoma, two cutaneous melanoma. Whole-study findings and limits: Doses of 0.1 to 3.0 mg/kg were accompanied by clonal expansion of CD4+ and CD8+ blood T cells by week 6.

Between the trimmed V and J ends, which lost 4 bases and 0 bases, there was a span of 13 bases. CDR3 length: 16 residues. The V gene's germline CDR1 is SGHDN and CDR2 FVKESK. As regards this clone: The antigen is undetermined.

Clones were read by immunoSEQ multiplex PCR, and TCRdb kept only the in-frame ones, dropping some. The sample lists more than 55,000 clones; around 86% were seen once. The clonotype comes from an adult with an advanced solid tumor such as melanoma, head and neck, liver or kidney cancer. Sequencing used CD4+ or CD8+ T cells sorted from blood, obtained in a trial of the OX40 agonist ivuxolimab. The chain uses TRBV14 and TRBJ1-3; D remains ambiguous. CDR3 residues: CASSPLLQFSGNTIYF. The CDR3 DNA follows: TGTGCCAGCAGCCCCCTCCTCCAGTTCTCTGGAAACACCATATATTTT.